The 26 T cell receptor beta chains given below trace back to one sample, sequenced in a study of beta chain features in type 1 diabetes. Every bit of the isolated RNA underwent reverse transcription, so sequencing read expressed TCRB transcripts. Repertoires were generated with immunoSEQ multiplex PCR, while TCRdb's copy carries only in-frame clones and drops some. Of 970,000 or so clones listed, roughly 15% were seen once; the top ten hold roughly 0.025%. Source material: naive CD4+ T cells from blood. The receptor source for this set is a young woman in good health.

The rearrangement uses TRBV2 and TRBJ2-3, with D perhaps TRBD2 (5 bases). The ends were cut back, 8 bases at V and 0 bases at J, with 12 bases in the middle. Germline assignment: CDR1 SNHLY and CDR2 FYNNEI. The CDR3 runs 14 residues. CDR3: CASQAVISTDTQYF. The CDR3, as DNA: TGTGCCAGCCAAGCGGTTATAAGCACAGATACGCAGTATTTT.

This chain's CDR3 is CATTFRGITGELFF. The DNA of the CDR3 is TGTGCCACCACCTTCAGGGGTATTACCGGGGAGCTGTTTTTT. The chain is built from TRBV6-5 and TRBJ2-2; maybe TRBD1 (6 bases). The V and J ends lost 10 bases and 5 bases respectively, with 17 bases between them. The CDR3 sequence is 14 residues long. In germline, CDR1 is MNHEY, CDR2 SVGAGI.

This clone was counted only a few times. The rearrangement links TRBV29-1 to TRBJ2-1, with 10 bases that match TRBD2. Germline V gene sequence: CDR1 SQVTM, CDR2 ANQGSEA. The CDR3 is 14 amino acids. V was clipped by 1 base and J by 6 bases; unmatched bases: 3. CDR3 residues: CSVEASGSINEQFF. The CDR3, as DNA: TGCAGCGTTGAAGCTAGCGGGAGTATCAATGAGCAGTTCTTC.

This clone was recorded a few times. This chain joins TRBV6-1 and TRBJ2-5, with D possibly TRBD1 on 6 matching bases. Germline CDR1 is MNHNS and CDR2 is SASEGT. V was shortened by 7 bases and J by 5 bases, with 17 bases between the two germline ends. The CDR3 has 14 amino acids. This chain's CDR3 is CASKVQGLGETQYF. The CDR3 DNA reads as TGTGCCAGCAAGGTACAGGGTCTCGGGGAGACCCAGTACTTC.

The V call is TRBV19, the J call TRBJ1-1; no clear D. CDR1 is LNHDA and CDR2 is SQIVND in the germline V gene (reference sequence). V lost 6 bases and J lost 0, with 8 bases in between. The CDR3 contains 13 residues. This CDR3 reads CASSEQLNTEAFF. CDR3 in DNA: TGTGCCAGTAGCGAACAATTGAACACTGAAGCTTTCTTT.

V usage is TRBV7-2 and J usage is TRBJ2-3; maybe TRBD2 (6 bases). The length of the CDR3 is 17 residues. Germline CDR1 and CDR2: SGHTA and FQGNSA. Trimming shortened V by 2 bases and J by 1 base, and 16 bases separated the two germline ends. The DNA of the CDR3 is TGTGCCAGCAGCTTACGTTGGGGAGGCAGCCGCACAGATACGCAGTATTTT. Its translation: CASSLRWGGSRTDTQYF.

This clone turned up a few times. This sequence joins TRBV29-1 and TRBJ2-7; D is unclear. V was pared by 4 bases and J by 0 bases, with 10 bases between. The CDR3 runs 13 residues. Germline CDR1 reads SQVTM; CDR2 reads ANQGSEA. The CDR3 region is CSVAVVNSYEQYF. CDR3 DNA sequence: TGCAGCGTTGCTGTAGTCAACTCCTACGAGCAGTACTTC.

The chain carries TRBV4-2 and TRBJ2-1; 10 bases are a match to TRBD2. The ends lost 8 bases at V and 9 bases at J; junction bases unmatched: 7. Germline V gives CDR1 LGHNA, CDR2 YNFKEQ. The CDR3 is 13 amino acids. CDR3 sequence reads: CASGASGGGEQFF. CDR3 DNA: TGTGCCAGCGGCGCTAGCGGGGGCGGTGAGCAGTTCTTC.

This clone was found a few times. The rearrangement links TRBV10-3 to TRBJ2-1, with TRBD2 matching over 9 bases. CDR1 ENHRY and CDR2 SYGVKD come from the germline V gene. J lost 6 bases, V lost 4 bases, and 10 bases had no gene match. CDR3 size: 16 residues. DNA for the CDR3: TGTGCCATCAGTGGGGGTGGTAGCGGGAGACTCAATGAGCAGTTCTTC. It encodes CAISGGGSGRLNEQFF.

In its sample, this clone was seen a few times. CDR3 protein: CASSLRSPWSYGYTF. The CDR3 DNA reads TGTGCCAGCAGTTTAAGGTCTCCCTGGAGCTATGGCTACACCTTC. This sequence joins TRBV27 and TRBJ1-2; the D is unclear. Per the germline V gene, CDR1 is MNHEY and CDR2 is SMNVEV (reference sequence). V was shortened by 2 bases and J by 4 bases, with 14 bases between the two germline ends. This CDR3 region has 15 residues.

This clone came up a few times. The chain combines TRBV19 with TRBJ1-5, with D possibly matching TRBD1 (6 bases). The CDR3 contains 17 residues. From germline, CDR1 is LNHDA and CDR2 SQIVND (reference sequence). V gave up 6 bases and J gave up 3 bases, with 21 bases separating them. CDR3: CASRDRGDMRVNQPQHF. The CDR3 bases are TGTGCCAGTAGGGACCGGGGGGACATGCGTGTCAATCAGCCCCAGCATTTT. The variable domain in full, completed from reference TRBV19 and TRBJ1-5, reads DGGITQSPKYLFRKEGQNVTLSCEQNLNHDAMYWYRQDPGQGLRLIYYSQIVNDFQKGDIAEGYSVSREKKESFPLTVTSAQKNPTAFYLCASRDRGDMRVNQPQHFGDGTRLSIL.

This clone was found a few times. CDR3 in amino acids: CASSIRGVGTDTQYF. CDR3 coding DNA: TGTGCCAGTAGTATAAGGGGAGTCGGCACAGATACGCAGTATTTT. This chain uses TRBV19 with TRBJ2-3, with D perhaps assigned TRBD1 or TRBD2 (5 bases each). CDR1 is LNHDA and CDR2 is SQIVND in the germline V gene (reference sequence). Trimming removed 2 bases at V and 1 base at J, with 10 bases between. The CDR3 length is 15 residues. The full variable domain, in which reference TRBV19 and TRBJ2-3 provide the parts outside the CDR3, is DGGITQSPKYLFRKEGQNVTLSCEQNLNHDAMYWYRQDPGQGLRLIYYSQIVNDFQKGDIAEGYSVSREKKESFPLTVTSAQKNPTAFYLCASSIRGVGTDTQYFGPGTRLTVL.

The chain recombines TRBV20-1 with TRBJ2-3; 7 bases agree with TRBD1. CDR1 and CDR2 from the germline V gene are DFQATT and SNEGSKA (reference sequence). This CDR3 spans 11 amino acids. With V trimmed by 6 bases and J by 9 bases, 6 bases remained unmatched. CDR3 DNA sequence: TGCAGTGCGCGACAGGGTCCCACGCAGTATTTT. Translation: CSARQGPTQYF.

The gene calls are TRBV6-6 and TRBJ2-4, with D possibly TRBD2 on 5 matching bases. Trimming took off 7 bases at V and 2 bases at J, with 15 bases between the two ends. CDR3 length: 15 residues. CDR1 and CDR2 from the germline V gene are MNHNY and SVGAGI (reference sequence). In DNA form, the CDR3 reads TGTGCCAGCAATACGCCTGAGGGATCCAAAAACATTCAGTACTTC. Its protein is CASNTPEGSKNIQYF.

V is TRBV18 and J is TRBJ2-3, with TRBD1 matching over 7 bases. Trimming took 1 base from V and 5 from J; bases not matched to a gene: 3. The germline gives CDR1 KGHSH, CDR2 LQKENI. The CDR3 runs 14 residues. The CDR3 here is CASSPRQGVDTQYF. In DNA, the CDR3 is TGTGCCAGCTCACCACGGCAGGGGGTAGATACGCAGTATTTT.

This clone showed up just once. This rearrangement joins TRBV19 to TRBJ1-2; 9 nucleotides match TRBD1. Germline CDR1 reads LNHDA; CDR2 reads SQIVND (reference sequence). The CDR3 spans 14 residues. J gave up 8 bases and V 4 bases, and 8 bases lay outside the gene matches. In nucleotides, the CDR3 is TGTGCCAGTAGTACCAGTGACAGGGGGAGAGGCTACACCTTC. As protein: CASSTSDRGRGYTF.

This clone occurred a few times. The rearrangement links TRBV19 to TRBJ2-5; 7 nucleotides line up with TRBD1. J was trimmed by 5 bases and V by 8 bases; bases with no gene match: 8. CDR1 and CDR2 from the germline V gene are LNHDA and SQIVND (reference sequence). CDR3 length equals 13 residues. The CDR3 DNA sequence: TGTGCCAGTGGAGAGACAGGGTTGGAGACCCAGTACTTC. It encodes CASGETGLETQYF.

The J gene is TRBJ2-7, the V gene TRBV7-9; D possibly corresponds to TRBD2 (5 bases). This CDR3 is built from 14 residues. CDR1 SEHNR and CDR2 FQNEAQ come from the germline V gene (reference sequence). Between the trimmed V and J ends, which lost 3 bases and 2 bases, there was a span of 11 bases. CDR3 sequence: CASSFRAEAYEQYF. The CDR3 region has the DNA TGTGCCAGCAGCTTTCGAGCGGAGGCCTACGAGCAGTACTTC.

This clone came up many times. The chain has TRBV7-9 and TRBJ1-4; D is unresolved. The CDR3 runs to 13 residues. Germline V lookup: CDR1 SEHNR, CDR2 FQNEAQ (reference sequence). V was cut by 4 bases and J by 7 bases, with 10 bases left in between. CDR3 sequence reads: CASSSTEGEKLFF. In DNA form, the CDR3 reads TGTGCCAGCAGCTCGACGGAAGGTGAAAAACTGTTTTTT.

V usage is TRBV28 and J usage is TRBJ2-3; TRBD2 matches at 15 bases. With 8 bases clipped from V and 6 bases from J, the junction kept 24 bases outside the gene matches. CDR3 size: 21 residues. Germline V CDR1 and CDR2: MDHEN, SYDVKM. The CDR3 sequence: CASANYYWTSGRAVGFDTQYF. CDR3 coding DNA: TGTGCCAGCGCGAACTACTACTGGACTAGCGGGAGGGCCGTGGGTTTTGATACGCAGTATTTT. Together with reference TRBV28 and TRBJ2-3, the CDR3 gives the full variable domain: DVKVTQSSRYLVKRTGEKVFLECVQDMDHENMFWYRQDPGLGLRLIYFSYDVKMKEKGDIPEGYSVSREKKERFSLILESASTNQTSMYLCASANYYWTSGRAVGFDTQYFGPGTRLTVL.

This clone was seen a handful of times. The rearrangement links TRBV7-2 to TRBJ2-7; a possible D gene is TRBD1 (6 bases). The CDR3 extends over 15 amino acids. V was cut by 5 bases and J by 0 bases, with 14 bases left in between. Germline-derived CDR1 and CDR2 are SGHTA and FQGNSA. The CDR3 spells CASSLPVTGSYEQYF. The CDR3 DNA follows: TGTGCCAGCAGCCTTCCGGTGACAGGCTCCTACGAGCAGTACTTC.

The V and J genes are TRBV25-1 and TRBJ2-5, with unresolved D. V lost 0 bases, J lost 2 bases, and 10 bases lay in between. The CDR3 sequence is 15 residues long. Per germline, CDR1 MGHDK and CDR2 SYGVNS. The CDR3 loop reads CASSEYRARQETQYF. The CDR3 region has the DNA TGTGCCAGCAGTGAATATCGGGCCAGGCAAGAGACCCAGTACTTC.

This clone was seen only a few times. The genes are TRBV6-5 and TRBJ2-7; no firm D call. Trimming stripped 4 bases from V and 1 base from J, with 14 bases between. This CDR3 comprises 15 residues. Per germline, CDR1 MNHEY and CDR2 SVGAGI. Here the CDR3 DNA reads TGTGCCAGCAGTTCTTCCAGATCGGGTTCCTACGAGCAGTACTTC. Translating it yields CASSSSRSGSYEQYF.

The chain recombines TRBV6-5 with TRBJ1-4; D is unresolved. The CDR3 is made up of 15 amino acids. Germline CDR1 is MNHEY and CDR2 is SVGAGI. The ends were cut back, 6 bases at V and 5 bases at J, with 16 bases in the middle. The DNA of the CDR3 is TGTGCCAGCAGCAGGACCGCTTTACGCAATGAAAAACTGTTTTTT. This sequence encodes CASSRTALRNEKLFF.

The chain recombines TRBV19 with TRBJ2-7; D tentatively fits TRBD1 or TRBD2 (5 bases each). This CDR3 is built from 16 residues. CDR1 and CDR2 (germline): LNHDA, SQIVND (reference sequence). V was shortened by 2 bases and J by 1 base, with 15 bases between the two germline ends. CDR3 coding DNA: TGTGCCAGTAGTATACGGACGAATTGGGGGTCCTACGAGCAGTACTTC. As protein: CASSIRTNWGSYEQYF.

This sequence joins TRBV5-4 and TRBJ2-3, with TRBD2 matching 9 bases. This CDR3 has 17 amino acids. Per the germline V gene, CDR1 is SGHNT and CDR2 is YYREEE (reference sequence). J lost 6 bases, V lost 2 bases, and 13 bases had no gene match. CDR3 in DNA: TGTGCCAGCAGCTTCAAGTTAGCGGGAGCCACGACTGATACGCAGTATTTT. Translation gives CASSFKLAGATTDTQYF. The full variable domain, rest sourced from reference TRBV5-4 and TRBJ2-3, is ETGVTQSPTHLIKTRGQQVTLRCSSQSGHNTVSWYQQALGQGPQFIFQYYREEENGRGNFPPRFSGLQFPNYSSELNVNALELDDSALYLCASSFKLAGATTDTQYFGPGTRLTVL.